The 30 T cell receptor beta chains below all came from one sample that was sequenced in a study of beta chain features in type 1 diabetes. Findings and limits, study-wide: Type 1 diabetes patients had moderately but significantly shorter TCRB CDR3s in all four CD4+ subsets.

All of the isolated RNA was reverse transcribed, so expressed TCRB transcripts were sequenced. Some clones are missing from TCRdb's copy, which holds only in-frame ones; the method was immunoSEQ multiplex PCR. The data hold roughly 51,000 clones, with roughly 52% observed a single time. Antigens for these TCRs are unknown. Sequencing used Tregs from blood. The origin of the receptors is a woman between 40 and 55 years old with type 1 diabetes.

The chain uses TRBV7-6 and TRBJ1-1; D perhaps matches TRBD1 (5 bases). The CDR3 has 14 amino acids. CDR1 is SGHVS and CDR2 is FNYEAQ in the germline V gene. The ends were cut back, 4 bases at V and 3 bases at J, with 12 bases in the middle. CDR3 bases: TGTGCCAGCAGCTCCCAGGGCCCTGACACTGAAGCTTTCTTT. It encodes CASSSQGPDTEAFF.

The chain joins TRBV4-1 to TRBJ2-3; maybe TRBD2 (5 bases). Germline V lookup: CDR1 MGHRA, CDR2 YSYEKL. V dropped 1 base and J dropped 6 bases, with 11 bases sitting between them. CDR3 length: 14 residues. CDR3 residues: CASSQGLLEDTQYF. DNA of the CDR3: TGCGCCAGCAGCCAAGGACTACTCGAGGATACGCAGTATTTT.

The J gene is TRBJ1-5, the V gene TRBV6-6, with a weak D call TRBD1 (5 bases). Germline CDR1 is MNHNY and CDR2 is SVGAGI (reference sequence). Trimming removed 7 bases at V and 6 bases at J, with 22 bases between. This CDR3 is 16 amino acids long. CDR3 in DNA: TGTGCCAGCATACTTTTTCAGGGTGGGTTCGGTCAGCCCCAGCATTTT. Residues: CASILFQGGFGQPQHF.

The chain couples TRBV25-1 to TRBJ1-1; 7 bases fit TRBD1. Germline lookup yields CDR1 MGHDK and CDR2 SYGVNS. Germline trimming cut 2 bases from V and 7 bases from J; bases unmatched to any gene: 4. The CDR3 spans 13 residues. The CDR3 DNA sequence: TGTGCCAGCAGTGAACAGACAGGGAGTGAAGCTTTCTTT. It is translated as CASSEQTGSEAFF.

There are many counts of this clone. The rearrangement links TRBV7-8 to TRBJ2-7; D is unclear. This CDR3 has 14 amino acids. Trimming removed 1 base from V and 0 bases from J, with 7 bases in between. Germline CDR1 is SGHVS and CDR2 is FQNEAQ. CDR3 sequence: CASSLVAASYEQYF. CDR3 sequence (DNA): TGTGCCAGCAGCTTAGTGGCGGCCTCCTACGAGCAGTACTTC.

The chain is built from TRBV28 and TRBJ2-7; the D gene is possibly TRBD2 (5 bases). Looked up from germline, CDR1 is MDHEN and CDR2 is SYDVKM. Trimming left V 5 bases short and J 8 bases short, with 13 bases between. This CDR3 region has 12 residues. For the CDR3, the DNA is TGTGCCAGCAGTACCTGGACTGCTCAGCAGTACTTC. Translating gives CASSTWTAQQYF.

The rearrangement links TRBV4-1 to TRBJ2-5; 10 nucleotides agree with TRBD2. This CDR3 has 17 amino acids. The germline V gene encodes CDR1 MGHRA and CDR2 YSYEKL. V trimming: 0 bases; J trimming: 4 bases; junction bases outside the gene matches: 8. The CDR3 nucleotides read TGCGCCAGCAGCCAAGAAAGTCTAGCGGGAGTCAGAGAGACCCAGTACTTC. This encodes CASSQESLAGVRETQYF.

The gene calls are TRBV28 and TRBJ2-7, with 8 bases aligning to TRBD1. This CDR3 has 19 amino acids. The trim removed 4 bases at V and 0 bases at J, leaving 17 bases unmatched. Germline assignment: CDR1 MDHEN and CDR2 SYDVKM. The CDR3 nucleotides read TGTGCCAGCAGTTCCCCAGGGGGCCGGGCCCCTTCCTTCTCCTACGAGCAGTACTTC. Amino acids: CASSSPGGRAPSFSYEQYF.

This sequence joins TRBV9 and TRBJ2-1; D may be TRBD2 (6 bases). Germline V gene sequence: CDR1 SGDLS, CDR2 YYNGEE. Trimming shortened V by 0 bases and J by 4 bases, and 14 bases separated the two germline ends. The CDR3 is 16 residues long. This CDR3 is CASSVASQRAYNEQFF. CDR3 nucleotides: TGTGCCAGCAGCGTAGCGTCCCAGCGGGCGTACAATGAGCAGTTCTTC.

The chain employs TRBV5-1 and TRBJ2-5; D is unresolved. The end of the DNA aligns better with TRBJ2-7, so the J call may be wrong. This CDR3 spans 12 amino acids. CDR1 and CDR2 from the germline V gene are SGHRS and YFSETQ. The CDR3, as DNA: TGCGCCAGCAGCGCCCGTCTCTACGAGCAGTACTTC. It translates to CASSARLYEQYF.

The CDR3 DNA sequence: TGTGCCAGCAGCTTGGACACCTCTGGGGCCAACGTCCTGACTTTC. Its protein product is CASSLDTSGANVLTF. This chain uses TRBV5-4 with TRBJ2-6; no firm D call. Per germline, CDR1 SGHNT and CDR2 YYREEE (reference sequence). The CDR3 contains 15 residues. The V end was cut by 0 bases, the J end by 0 bases, with 4 bases between.

This clone was seen a few times. This chain joins TRBV6-8 and TRBJ1-1; TRBD1 is a possible D gene (5 bases). The germline V gene encodes CDR1 MNHGY and CDR2 SAAAGT. This CDR3 comprises 13 residues. V lost 5 bases and J 4 bases, leaving 11 bases between the germline ends. The CDR3: CASSQGLGTEAFF. The CDR3 bases are TGTGCCAGCAGTCAGGGATTGGGCACTGAAGCTTTCTTT.

The chain recombines TRBV7-9 with TRBJ1-1; maybe TRBD1 (6 bases). Trimming removed 2 bases from V and 6 bases from J, with 13 bases in between. CDR3 size: 14 residues. The V gene's germline CDR1 is SEHNR and CDR2 FQNEAQ (reference sequence). The CDR3 coding sequence is TGTGCCAGCAGCTTACCCTTCACAGGGCCTGAAGCTTTCTTT. It yields the protein CASSLPFTGPEAFF.

The chain has TRBV5-4 and TRBJ2-3; a weak D match, TRBD1 (6 bases). The CDR3 totals 17 residues. V was shortened by 0 bases and J by 5 bases, with 19 bases between the two germline ends. Germline V CDR1 and CDR2: SGHNT, YYREEE (reference sequence). The CDR3 sequence is CASSLVILQGVGDTQYF. As DNA, the CDR3 is TGTGCCAGCAGCTTGGTCATTTTACAGGGCGTTGGAGATACGCAGTATTTT.

Written as DNA, the CDR3 is TGTGCCAGCAGCTTAGCGCAGGGGTTAGCCTACGAGCAGTACTTC. The encoded protein is CASSLAQGLAYEQYF. V gene TRBV7-2 combines with J gene TRBJ2-7; TRBD1 is a possible D gene (6 bases). Germline loops: CDR1 SGHTA, CDR2 FQGNSA. V lost 0 bases and J lost 2, with 11 bases in between. The CDR3 consists of 15 residues.

This clone was detected once. The chain has TRBV11-2 and TRBJ2-7; possibly TRBD1 for D (7 bases). Germline CDR1 SGHAT, CDR2 FQNNGV. The length of the CDR3 is 15 residues. V lost 1 base, J lost 4 bases, and 14 bases lay in between. The CDR3 region is CASSLGGARGYEQYF. The CDR3 nucleotides are TGTGCCAGCAGCTTAGGGGGGGCCAGGGGGTACGAGCAGTACTTC.

This chain joins TRBV19 and TRBJ2-7; D may be TRBD2 (5 bases). The germline gives CDR1 LNHDA, CDR2 SQIVND (reference sequence). The CDR3 sequence is 13 residues long. The V gene lost 9 bases and the J gene lost 0 bases, with 12 bases spanning the gap. In DNA, the CDR3 is TGTGCCAGCGCGGGTGGACTCTCCTACGAGCAGTACTTC. This sequence encodes CASAGGLSYEQYF.

Only a few counts were recorded for this clone. J is TRBJ2-7 and V is TRBV5-1; a weak D match, TRBD2 (7 bases). V lost 4 bases and J lost 1, with 15 bases in between. Germline-derived CDR1 and CDR2 are SGHRS and YFSETQ. CDR3 length equals 15 residues. CDR3 residues: CASSGGASDSYEQYF. The CDR3 DNA reads as TGCGCCAGCAGCGGGGGGGCATCGGATTCCTACGAGCAGTACTTC.

In its sample, this clone was seen a few times. This rearrangement joins TRBV5-4 to TRBJ2-2; D is unclear. This CDR3 has 15 residues. The ends were cut back, 0 bases at V and 3 bases at J, with 9 bases in the middle. From germline, CDR1 is SGHNT and CDR2 YYREEE (reference sequence). The CDR3 spells CASSLVVGDTGELFF. CDR3 nucleotides: TGTGCCAGCAGCTTGGTGGTCGGAGACACCGGGGAGCTGTTTTTT.

This chain uses TRBV2 with TRBJ1-2; a weak D match, TRBD1 (6 bases). Germline lookup yields CDR1 SNHLY and CDR2 FYNNEI. This CDR3 is 13 amino acids long. The V end was cut by 7 bases, the J end by 5 bases, with 14 bases between. This chain's CDR3 is CASIKGQAYGYTF. Written as DNA, the CDR3 is TGTGCCAGCATAAAGGGACAAGCTTATGGCTACACCTTC. Complete variable domain (other parts from reference TRBV2 and TRBJ1-2): EPEVTQTPSHQVTQMGQEVILRCVPISNHLYFYWYRQILGQKVEFLVSFYNNEISEKSEIFDDQFSVERPDGSNFTLKIRSTKLEDSAMYFCASIKGQAYGYTFGSGTRLTVV.

The chain uses TRBV28 and TRBJ1-2, with 8 nucleotides matching TRBD1. V was clipped by 4 bases and J by 5 bases; unmatched bases: 3. CDR1 and CDR2 from the germline V gene are MDHEN and SYDVKM. The CDR3 has 13 residues. The CDR3 region has the DNA TGTGCCAGCAGTTCTTGGACAGGGTATGGCTACACCTTC. Encoded protein: CASSSWTGYGYTF.

The genes are TRBV4-3 and TRBJ1-2; weak D call: TRBD1 (6 bases). CDR1 is LGHNA and CDR2 is YSLEER in the germline V gene. Trimming took off 4 bases at V and 7 bases at J, with 22 bases between the two ends. This CDR3 comprises 16 residues. DNA for the CDR3: TGCGCCAGCAGCCCGCCCGGACAGAAACGGGTAGGTGGCTACACCTTC. It yields the protein CASSPPGQKRVGGYTF.

The chain is built from TRBV5-1 and TRBJ1-1; the D is unclear. The CDR3 runs to 14 residues. Germline V gene sequence: CDR1 SGHRS, CDR2 YFSETQ. V gave up 2 bases and J gave up 5 bases, with 13 bases separating them. CDR3 coding DNA: TGCGCCAGCAGCTTCGGAGGGTCGGGAACTGAAGCTTTCTTT. Translation: CASSFGGSGTEAFF.

The chain has TRBV5-8 and TRBJ2-1; 7 bases are a match to TRBD2. Unmatched junction bases numbered 11, after V lost 9 bases and J lost 2 bases. Germline-derived CDR1 and CDR2 are SGHTS and YDEGEE. The length of the CDR3 is 15 residues. The CDR3 nucleotides read TGTGCCACCTCCATAGGCGGGAGAACCTACAATGAGCAGTTCTTC. Its translation: CATSIGGRTYNEQFF. Together with reference TRBV5-8 and TRBJ2-1, the CDR3 gives the full variable domain: EAGVTQSPTHLIKTRGQQATLRCSPISGHTSVYWYQQALGLGLQFLLWYDEGEERNRGNFPPRFSGRQFPNYSSELNVNALELEDSALYLCATSIGGRTYNEQFFGPGTRLTVL.

The rearrangement uses TRBV14 and TRBJ1-4; no reliable D call. The germline V gene has CDR1 SGHDN and CDR2 FVKESK. V lost 6 bases and J 4 bases, leaving 12 bases between the germline ends. The CDR3 spans 14 residues. The CDR3 bases are TGTGCCAGCAGTCGCCAGGCCCTTAATGAAAAACTGTTTTTT. Translation gives CASSRQALNEKLFF.

This rearrangement joins TRBV19 to TRBJ2-2; D is possibly TRBD1 (5 bases). V lost 3 bases, J lost 6 bases, and 11 bases lay in between. The CDR3 is made up of 14 amino acids. CDR1 is LNHDA and CDR2 is SQIVND in the germline V gene (reference sequence). CDR3 in amino acids: CASSIKGNAGELFF. CDR3 nucleotides: TGTGCCAGTAGTATCAAGGGGAATGCCGGGGAGCTGTTTTTT.

This clone was found a few times. The chain employs TRBV6-6 and TRBJ2-1, with 8 bases matching TRBD1. V gave up 7 bases and J gave up 0 bases; unmatched junction bases: 2. The CDR3 sequence is 14 residues long. CDR1 MNHNY and CDR2 SVGAGI come from the germline V gene (reference sequence). The CDR3 loop reads CASIGQGSYNEQFF. As DNA, the CDR3 is TGTGCCAGCATCGGACAGGGCTCCTACAATGAGCAGTTCTTC.

J is TRBJ2-7 and V is TRBV18, with TRBD1 matching over 8 bases. CDR1 is KGHSH, CDR2 LQKENI, per germline. J gave up 0 bases and V 3 bases, and 1 base lay outside the gene matches. The CDR3 totals 14 residues. The DNA for the CDR3 is TGTGCCAGCTCACCTCAGGGGGCCTCCTACGAGCAGTACTTC. It translates to CASSPQGASYEQYF.

A single count supports this clone. The chain carries TRBV7-2 and TRBJ1-1, with 7 bases that match TRBD1. The germline CDR1 and CDR2 sequences are SGHTA and FQGNSA. The CDR3 runs to 15 residues. Losses at the gene ends were 1 base for V and 1 base for J; bases not matched to a gene: 3. Here the CDR3 reads CASSLVGTANTEAFF. The CDR3 DNA is TGTGCCAGCAGCTTAGTAGGGACAGCGAACACTGAAGCTTTCTTT.

CDR3 protein: CAWSVRRQGANYGYTF. The CDR3 DNA reads TGTGCCTGGAGTGTACGTCGACAGGGGGCTAACTATGGCTACACCTTC. The V and J genes are TRBV30 and TRBJ1-2; the match to TRBD1 covers 9 bases. CDR1 is GTSNPN and CDR2 is SVGIG in the germline V gene (reference sequence). Trimming cost V 0 bases and J 0 bases; bases outside gene matches: 5. The CDR3 has 16 residues.